The rows below give T cell receptor beta chains drawn from one sample of a study of blood T cell repertoires in COVID-19. Profiled with immunoSEQ multiplex PCR; TCRdb holds only in-frame clones, not every one. Among around 110,000 clones listed, 85% to 95% were seen once. The sample consisted of peripheral blood. These receptors all come from a woman aged 25-40 years with acute or convalescent COVID-19. CDR3s include the opening cysteine and the closing phenylalanine or tryptophan. The D gene is left open where the match is weak. The size field is filled for only some rows; it gives once, few, many or a size class.

CDR3	DNA	D	size	V	J
CASSLGGQGYEQYF	TGTGCCAGCAGCTTGGGCGGACAGGGCTACGAGCAGTACTTC	TRBD1	-	TRBV5-4	TRBJ2-7
CASSQELDSYNEQFF	TGTGCCAGCAGCCAAGAACTGGACAGTTACAATGAGCAGTTCTTC	-	-	TRBV14	TRBJ2-1
CASSPPDRGMTAQHF	TGTGCCAGCAGTCCTCCTGACAGGGGGATGACGGCCCAGCATTTT	TRBD1	-	TRBV28	TRBJ1-5
CASTGLAGGSAKNIQYF	TGTGCCTCCACGGGGCTAGCGGGAGGTTCGGCCAAAAACATTCAGTACTTC	TRBD2	-	TRBV30	TRBJ2-4
CASSVRVNGELFF	TGTGCCAGCAGTGTCAGGGTTAACGGGGAGCTGTTTTTT	-	-	TRBV6-2/TRBV6-3	TRBJ2-2
CASTSWDRVLSEQYF	TGTGCCAGCACCTCTTGGGACAGGGTTTTAAGCGAGCAGTACTTC	TRBD1	-	TRBV27	TRBJ2-7
CASSPPTSGAVYNEQFF	TGTGCCAGCTCACCACCGACTAGCGGGGCTGTCTACAATGAGCAGTTCTTC	TRBD2	once	TRBV18	TRBJ2-1
CASSPGSSGGTGELFF	TGCGCCAGCAGCCCCGGGTCTAGCGGTGGAACCGGGGAGCTGTTTTTT	TRBD2	-	TRBV5-1	TRBJ2-2
CASRGTSGSIYEQYF	TGTGCCAGCAGGGGGACTAGCGGGAGTATCTACGAGCAGTACTTC	TRBD2	few	TRBV27	TRBJ2-7
CASSSIQDRKNTEAFF	TGTGCCAGCAGTTCTATTCAGGACAGAAAGAACACTGAAGCTTTCTTT	-	-	TRBV6-6	TRBJ1-1
CASSMAGRGGTEAFF	TGTGCCAGTAGTATGGCTGGCAGAGGAGGCACTGAAGCTTTCTTT	-	few	TRBV19	TRBJ1-1
CASSLAVGTGGKNEQFF	TGTGCCAGCAGCTTAGCGGTCGGGACAGGGGGCAAAAATGAGCAGTTCTTC	TRBD1	-	TRBV7-9	TRBJ2-1
CASSLGRGAVSGELFF	TGTGCCAGCAGTTTAGGCAGGGGGGCGGTGTCCGGGGAGCTGTTTTTT	-	once	TRBV28	TRBJ2-2
CASSLRRGLSDTQYF	TGTGCCAGCAGCTTAAGGCGGGGTTTGTCAGATACGCAGTATTTT	-	-	TRBV7-8	TRBJ2-3
CASGITSGGTGQYF	TGTGCCAGCGGCATTACTAGCGGGGGAACTGGGCAGTACTTC	TRBD2	once	TRBV7-2	TRBJ2-7
CASSFETSLPYEQYF	TGCGCCAGCAGCTTTGAGACTAGTCTTCCCTACGAGCAGTACTTC	-	-	TRBV5-1	TRBJ2-7
CASSIVGDRDTDTQYF	TGTGCCAGTAGTATAGTCGGAGACAGAGACACAGATACGCAGTATTTT	-	-	TRBV19	TRBJ2-3
CASSQTGSGNTIYF	TGTGCCAGCAGTCAGACAGGGTCTGGAAACACCATATATTTT	TRBD1	-	TRBV28	TRBJ1-3
CASSEVPPVNTEAFF	TGTGCCAGCAGTGAGGTCCCCCCGGTGAACACTGAAGCTTTCTTT	-	-	TRBV6-1	TRBJ1-1
CASSLEGTSGSYEQYF	TGTGCCAGCAGCCTGGAAGGGACTAGCGGCTCCTACGAGCAGTACTTC	TRBD2	-	TRBV7-2	TRBJ2-7
CASSVEGGLAGVGDTQYF	TGTGCCAGCAGCGTAGAAGGGGGACTAGCGGGAGTGGGAGATACGCAGTATTTT	TRBD2	-	TRBV9	TRBJ2-3
CASSPIDRDKNIQYF	TGTGCCAGCAGCCCTATAGACAGGGACAAAAACATTCAGTACTTC	TRBD1	-	TRBV4-2	TRBJ2-4
CARRGPSGGSNTGELFF	TGTGCCAGGCGGGGGCCTAGCGGGGGAAGTAACACCGGGGAGCTGTTTTTT	TRBD2	-	TRBV9	TRBJ2-2
CASRTGDQPQHF	TGTGCCAGCAGGACAGGGGACCAGCCCCAGCATTTT	TRBD1	-	TRBV27	TRBJ1-5
CASSIGGSLSNQPQHF	TGTGCCAGTAGTATAGGCGGATCCCTTAGCAATCAGCCCCAGCATTTT	-	-	TRBV19	TRBJ1-5
CASSRGKRGGPITQYF	TGTGCCAGCAGCCGGGGAAAGCGGGGGGGACCTATTACGCAGTATTTT	TRBD2	-	TRBV4-2	TRBJ2-3
CASSPGQGRGYQPQHF	TGTGCCAGCAGCCCTGGACAGGGGAGAGGGTATCAGCCCCAGCATTTT	TRBD1	-	TRBV3-1/TRBV3-2	TRBJ1-5
CASSQGGLAGQETQYF	TGTGCCAGCAGCCAAGGGGGACTAGCGGGGCAAGAGACCCAGTACTTC	TRBD2	-	TRBV4-2	TRBJ2-5
CASSQVGARGGSPLHF	TGCGCCAGCAGCCAAGTTGGTGCCAGGGGCGGTTCACCCCTCCACTTT	-	-	TRBV4-3	TRBJ1-6